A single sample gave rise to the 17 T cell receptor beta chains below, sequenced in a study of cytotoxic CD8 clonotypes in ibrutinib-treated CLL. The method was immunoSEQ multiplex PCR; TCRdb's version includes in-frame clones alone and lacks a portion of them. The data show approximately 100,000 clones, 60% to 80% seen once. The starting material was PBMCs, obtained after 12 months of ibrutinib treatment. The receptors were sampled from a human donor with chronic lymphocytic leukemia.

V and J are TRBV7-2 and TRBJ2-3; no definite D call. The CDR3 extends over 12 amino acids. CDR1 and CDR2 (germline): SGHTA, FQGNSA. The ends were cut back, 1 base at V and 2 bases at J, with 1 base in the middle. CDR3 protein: CASSLDTDTQYF. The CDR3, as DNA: TGTGCCAGCAGCTTAGACACAGATACGCAGTATTTT.

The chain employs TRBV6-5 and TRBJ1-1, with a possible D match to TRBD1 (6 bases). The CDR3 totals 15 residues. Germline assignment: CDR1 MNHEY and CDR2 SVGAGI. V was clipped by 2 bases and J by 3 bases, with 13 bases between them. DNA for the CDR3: TGTGCCAGCAGTTACCGGGAAGGGGGGGACACTGAAGCTTTCTTT. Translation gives CASSYREGGDTEAFF.

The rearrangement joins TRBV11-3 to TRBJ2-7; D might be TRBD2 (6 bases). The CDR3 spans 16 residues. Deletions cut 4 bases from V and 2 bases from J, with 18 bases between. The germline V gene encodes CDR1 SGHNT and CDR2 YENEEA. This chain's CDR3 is CASSSDSGVGAYEQYF. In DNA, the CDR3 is TGTGCCAGCAGCTCAGATTCGGGGGTTGGCGCCTACGAGCAGTACTTC.

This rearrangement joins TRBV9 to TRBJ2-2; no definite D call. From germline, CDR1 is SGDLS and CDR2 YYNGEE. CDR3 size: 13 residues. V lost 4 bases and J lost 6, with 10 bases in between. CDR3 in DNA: TGTGCCAGCAGCCCCCGGCCGGCCGGGGAGCTGTTTTTT. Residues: CASSPRPAGELFF.

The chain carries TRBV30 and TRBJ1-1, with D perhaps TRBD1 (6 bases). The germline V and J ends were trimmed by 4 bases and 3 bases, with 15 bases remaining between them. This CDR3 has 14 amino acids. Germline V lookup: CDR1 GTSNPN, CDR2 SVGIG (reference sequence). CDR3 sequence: CAWKRGRGDTEAFF. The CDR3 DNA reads TGTGCCTGGAAAAGGGGGAGGGGAGACACTGAAGCTTTCTTT.

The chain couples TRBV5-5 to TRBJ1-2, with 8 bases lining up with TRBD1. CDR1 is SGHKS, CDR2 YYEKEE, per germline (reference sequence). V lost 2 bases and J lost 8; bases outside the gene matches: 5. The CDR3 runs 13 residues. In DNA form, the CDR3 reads TGTGCCAGCAGCTTCCAGGGGGCAGAAGGCTACACCTTC. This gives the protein CASSFQGAEGYTF.

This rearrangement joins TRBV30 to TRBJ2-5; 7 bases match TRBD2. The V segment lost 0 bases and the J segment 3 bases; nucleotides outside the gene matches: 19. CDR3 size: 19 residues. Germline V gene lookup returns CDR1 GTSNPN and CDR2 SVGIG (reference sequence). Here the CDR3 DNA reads TGTGCCTGGAGTGTAAGATCGGCGGGGAGGGTTAAGACTAAAGAGACCCAGTACTTC. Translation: CAWSVRSAGRVKTKETQYF.

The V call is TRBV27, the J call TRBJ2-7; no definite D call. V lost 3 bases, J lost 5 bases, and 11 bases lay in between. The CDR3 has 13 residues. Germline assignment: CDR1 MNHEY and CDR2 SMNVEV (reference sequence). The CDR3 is CASSFILRDEQYF. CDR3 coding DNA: TGTGCCAGCAGTTTTATCCTAAGGGACGAGCAGTACTTC.

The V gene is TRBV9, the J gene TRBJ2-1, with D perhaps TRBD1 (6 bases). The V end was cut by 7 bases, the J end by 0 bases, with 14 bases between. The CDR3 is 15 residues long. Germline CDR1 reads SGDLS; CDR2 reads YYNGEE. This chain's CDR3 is CASSSLGGSYNEQFF. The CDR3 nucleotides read TGTGCCAGCTCCAGCCTAGGGGGCTCCTACAATGAGCAGTTCTTC.

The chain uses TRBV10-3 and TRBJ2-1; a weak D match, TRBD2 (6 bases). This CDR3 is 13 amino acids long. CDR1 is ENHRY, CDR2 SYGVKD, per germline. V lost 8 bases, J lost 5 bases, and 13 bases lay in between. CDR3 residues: CAIGGAANNEQFF. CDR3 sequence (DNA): TGTGCCATCGGAGGGGCGGCGAACAATGAGCAGTTCTTC.

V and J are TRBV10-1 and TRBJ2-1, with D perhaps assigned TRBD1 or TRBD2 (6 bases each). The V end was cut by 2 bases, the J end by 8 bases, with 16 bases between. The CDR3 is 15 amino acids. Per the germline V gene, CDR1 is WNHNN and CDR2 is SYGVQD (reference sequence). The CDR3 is CASSETGATWDEQFF. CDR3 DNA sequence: TGCGCCAGCAGTGAGACGGGGGCCACTTGGGATGAGCAGTTCTTC.

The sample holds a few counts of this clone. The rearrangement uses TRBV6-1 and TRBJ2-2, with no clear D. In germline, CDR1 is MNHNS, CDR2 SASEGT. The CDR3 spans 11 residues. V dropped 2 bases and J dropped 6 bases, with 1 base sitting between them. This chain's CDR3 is CASSEPGELFF. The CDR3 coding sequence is TGTGCCAGCAGTGAACCCGGGGAGCTGTTTTTT.

CDR3 coding DNA: TGCGCCAGCAGCTTGGCCAGGCAGGGAGAGACCCAGTACTTC. Translated, it gives CASSLARQGETQYF. The genes are TRBV5-1 and TRBJ2-5, with TRBD1 as a possible D gene (5 bases). The V gene's germline CDR1 is SGHRS and CDR2 YFSETQ. This CDR3 spans 14 amino acids. V was pared by 0 bases and J by 4 bases, with 10 bases between. Drawing the rest from reference TRBV5-1 and TRBJ2-5, the complete variable domain is KAGVTQTPRYLIKTRGQQVTLSCSPISGHRSVSWYQQTPGQGLQFLFEYFSETQRNKGNFPGRFSGRQFSNSRSEMNVSTLELGDSALYLCASSLARQGETQYFGPGTRLLVL.

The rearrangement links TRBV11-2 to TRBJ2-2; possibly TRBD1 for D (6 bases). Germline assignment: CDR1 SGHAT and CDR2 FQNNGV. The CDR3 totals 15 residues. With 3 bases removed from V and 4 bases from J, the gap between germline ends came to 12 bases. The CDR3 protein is CASSLGQGPTGELFF. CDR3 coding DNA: TGTGCCAGCAGCTTGGGGCAGGGGCCCACCGGGGAGCTGTTTTTT.

DNA for the CDR3: TGTGCCAGCAGTGCAGACAGGGGGGCTAACTATGGCTACACCTTC. Translated: CASSADRGANYGYTF. The V call is TRBV25-1, the J call TRBJ1-2, with 9 bases identical to TRBD1. CDR3 length equals 15 residues. Germline loops: CDR1 MGHDK, CDR2 SYGVNS. V lost 4 bases, J lost 0 bases, and 3 bases stayed unmatched.

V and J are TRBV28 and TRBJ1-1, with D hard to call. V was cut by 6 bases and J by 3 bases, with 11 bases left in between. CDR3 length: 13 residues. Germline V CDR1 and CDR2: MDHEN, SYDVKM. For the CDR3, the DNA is TGTGCCAGCAGGGTCCCCCCGGACACTGAAGCTTTCTTT. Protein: CASRVPPDTEAFF.

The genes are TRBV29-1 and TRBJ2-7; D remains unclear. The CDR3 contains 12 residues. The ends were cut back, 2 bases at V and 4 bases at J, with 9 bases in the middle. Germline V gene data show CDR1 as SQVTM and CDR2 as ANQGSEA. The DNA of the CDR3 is TGCAGCGTTGAAATCACGGATTACGAGCAGTACTTC. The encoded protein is CSVEITDYEQYF.